A selection of T cell receptor beta chains follows, all from one sample in a study of cytomegalovirus exposure and HLA in healthy donors. TCRdb's table, derived via immunoSEQ multiplex PCR, lists solely in-frame clones and lacks some. The sample gives about 130,000 clones, roughly 80% of which show up once; approximately 1.2% is in the top ten. The sample consisted of PBMCs. The receptor source for this set is a female donor in good health and CMV-seronegative. The CDR3 runs from the conserved cysteine through the conserved F or W. The D gene is left open where the match is weak. Clone size is stated in some rows and not others, as once, few, many or a class when expanded.

13	NA	NA	TRBV28	TRBJ2-4	CASSLGRGDIQYF	TGTGCCAGCAGCCTAGGACGCGGGGACATTCAGTACTTC
14	NA	NA	TRBV12-5	TRBJ1-5	CASGLWGLGQPQHF	TGTGCTAGTGGTTTGTGGGGGCTGGGTCAGCCCCAGCATTTT
15	TRBD1	NA	TRBV9	TRBJ2-1	CASSASSGGYNEQFF	TGTGCCAGCAGCGCCTCCTCAGGGGGCTACAATGAGCAGTTCTTC
15	NA	NA	TRBV6-5	TRBJ2-5	CASRRDEGITETQYF	TGTGCCAGCAGGCGGGACGAGGGGATTACAGAGACCCAGTACTTC
15	NA	NA	TRBV12-5	TRBJ2-6	CASGSPLPGANVLTF	TGTGCTAGTGGCTCCCCCCTTCCTGGGGCCAACGTCCTGACTTTC
15	TRBD2	NA	TRBV15	TRBJ2-7	CATSREGGPQYEQYF	TGTGCCACCTCCCGCGAGGGAGGGCCCCAATACGAGCAGTACTTC
11	TRBD1	NA	TRBV19	TRBJ1-2	CASKGTVGYTF	TGTGCCAGTAAGGGGACAGTAGGCTACACCTTC
14	NA	NA	TRBV11-2	TRBJ1-6	CASSLRQGNSPLHF	TGTGCCAGCAGCTTAAGGCAGGGGAATTCACCCCTCCACTTT
11	NA	NA	TRBV14	TRBJ2-6	CASSHASGLTF	TGTGCCAGCAGCCATGCCAGCGGCCTGACTTTC
15	NA	few	TRBV10-3	TRBJ2-5	CAISESGDYQETQYF	TGTGCCATCAGTGAGTCGGGTGACTACCAAGAGACCCAGTACTTC
16	NA	NA	TRBV12-2	TRBJ2-3	CASRPKGTSYTDTQYF	TGTGCAAGTCGCCCAAAAGGGACTAGCTACACAGATACGCAGTATTTT
14	TRBD1	NA	TRBV4-1	TRBJ1-2	CASSQDRTGKGYTF	TGCGCCAGCAGCCAGGATAGGACAGGGAAGGGCTACACCTTC
14	NA	NA	TRBV5-1	TRBJ2-5	CASSLGQKQETQYF	TGCGCCAGCAGCTTGGGACAGAAACAAGAGACCCAGTACTTC
14	TRBD1	NA	TRBV2	TRBJ1-5	CASSPGQGGQPQHF	TGTGCCAGCAGTCCTGGACAGGGTGGTCAGCCCCAGCATTTT
16	TRBD1	NA	TRBV5-1	TRBJ1-2	CASSLDLGGGQDGYTF	TGCGCCAGCAGCTTAGACCTTGGGGGGGGACAGGATGGCTACACCTTC